Below, 7 T cell receptor beta chains from the same sample are listed, as sequenced in a study of T cell responses to AZD1222 COVID-19 vaccine. Only in-frame clones appear in the TCRdb table, and some are missing; sequencing was by immunoSEQ multiplex PCR. The data show more than 95,000 clones, around 85% seen once. The sample consisted of peripheral blood, taken 28 days after the second AZD1222 dose. The receptor set was obtained from an adult who received the AZD1222 COVID-19 vaccine.

In its sample, this clone was seen a few times. In nucleotides, the CDR3 is TGTGCCAGCTCCCAGGGACAGGGATTGGGCGAGCAGTACTTC. Translated, it gives CASSQGQGLGEQYF. The chain recombines TRBV18 with TRBJ2-7; 9 nucleotides match TRBD1. This CDR3 spans 14 amino acids. Trimming removed 6 bases from V and 6 bases from J; junction bases left unmatched: 9. Germline CDR1 and CDR2: KGHSH and LQKENI.

The V gene is TRBV6-2 or TRBV6-3, the J gene TRBJ2-7; D gene unclear. Germline-derived CDR1 and CDR2 are MNHEY and SVGEGT. The CDR3 length is 15 residues. V lost 5 bases, J lost 2 bases, and 16 bases lay in between. CDR3 nucleotides: TGTGCCAGCAGTCCCCCAGTGGCGGTTACCTACGAGCAGTACTTC. It encodes CASSPPVAVTYEQYF.

The J gene is TRBJ1-1, the V gene TRBV5-5; possible D gene TRBD1, 5 bases. Germline CDR1 and CDR2: SGHKS and YYEKEE (reference sequence). V lost 0 bases, J lost 5 bases, and 11 bases lay in between. There are 14 residues in the CDR3. CDR3 bases: TGTGCCAGCAGCTTGGGAGGGGTTGGTACTGAAGCTTTCTTT. It is translated as CASSLGGVGTEAFF. The complete variable domain, with remaining parts taken from reference TRBV5-5 and TRBJ1-1, reads DAGVTQSPTHLIKTRGQQVTLRCSPISGHKSVSWYQQVLGQGPQFIFQYYEKEERGRGNFPDRFSARQFPNYSSELNVNALLLGDSALYLCASSLGGVGTEAFFGQGTRLTVV.

This clone occurred once. This sequence joins TRBV3-1 (or the pseudogene TRBV3-2) and TRBJ1-1; D is perhaps TRBD1 (6 bases). V was pared by 2 bases and J by 4 bases, with 11 bases between. The CDR3 is made up of 14 amino acids. Germline CDR1 reads LGHDT; CDR2 reads YNNKEL (reference sequence). CDR3 sequence: CASSQTGTGTEAFF. The CDR3 nucleotides read TGTGCCAGCAGCCAAACAGGGACGGGCACTGAAGCTTTCTTT.

This clone turned up a few times. The CDR3 nucleotides read TGTGCCAGCAGCCCCCGGGGGGGGCGTTTGGGTGGCTACACCTTC. It encodes CASSPRGGRLGGYTF. The gene calls are TRBV7-8 and TRBJ1-2; a possible D gene is TRBD1 (6 bases). V dropped 5 bases and J dropped 7 bases, with 20 bases sitting between them. The germline V gene has CDR1 SGHVS and CDR2 FQNEAQ. The CDR3 runs to 15 residues.

The chain joins TRBV18 to TRBJ1-2, with 7 bases matching TRBD1. Germline CDR1 KGHSH, CDR2 LQKENI. The CDR3 has 17 amino acids. With V trimmed by 3 bases and J by 1 base, 11 bases remained unmatched. DNA of the CDR3: TGTGCCAGCTCACCGGGACAGCCGCAACCGTTTAACTATGGCTACACCTTC. This encodes CASSPGQPQPFNYGYTF.

The chain uses TRBV5-1 and TRBJ2-3, with 7 positions matching TRBD1. The CDR3 is 14 residues long. V shed 2 bases, J shed 2 bases, and the junction held 2 bases outside the gene matches. Germline loops: CDR1 SGHRS, CDR2 YFSETQ. The CDR3 reads CASSLQGHTDTQYF. The CDR3 DNA is TGCGCCAGCAGCTTACAGGGGCACACAGATACGCAGTATTTT.